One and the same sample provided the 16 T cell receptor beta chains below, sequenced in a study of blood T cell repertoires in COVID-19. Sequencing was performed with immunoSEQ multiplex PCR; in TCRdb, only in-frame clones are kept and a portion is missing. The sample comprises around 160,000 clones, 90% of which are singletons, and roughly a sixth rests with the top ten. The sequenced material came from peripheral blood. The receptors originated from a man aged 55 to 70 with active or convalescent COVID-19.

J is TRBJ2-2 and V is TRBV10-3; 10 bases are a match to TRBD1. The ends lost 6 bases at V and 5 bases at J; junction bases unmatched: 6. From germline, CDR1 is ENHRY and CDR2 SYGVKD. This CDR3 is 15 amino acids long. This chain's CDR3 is CAISRQGAGTGELFF. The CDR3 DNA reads TGTGCCATCAGCAGACAGGGGGCAGGGACCGGGGAGCTGTTTTTT.

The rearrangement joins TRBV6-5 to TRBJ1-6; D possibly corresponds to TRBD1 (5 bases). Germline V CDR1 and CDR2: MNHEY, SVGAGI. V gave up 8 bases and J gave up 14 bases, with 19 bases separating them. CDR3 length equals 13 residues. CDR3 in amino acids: CASQDSRYSALHF. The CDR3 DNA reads TGTGCCAGCCAAGACAGCCGATATTCGGCCCTCCACTTT.

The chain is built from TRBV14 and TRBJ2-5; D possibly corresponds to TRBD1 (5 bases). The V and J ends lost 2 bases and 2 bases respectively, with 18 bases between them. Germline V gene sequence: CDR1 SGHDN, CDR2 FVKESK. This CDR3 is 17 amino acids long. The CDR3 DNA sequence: TGTGCCAGCAGCCAACTGGCAGGACATACGCGACAAGAGACCCAGTACTTC. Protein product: CASSQLAGHTRQETQYF.

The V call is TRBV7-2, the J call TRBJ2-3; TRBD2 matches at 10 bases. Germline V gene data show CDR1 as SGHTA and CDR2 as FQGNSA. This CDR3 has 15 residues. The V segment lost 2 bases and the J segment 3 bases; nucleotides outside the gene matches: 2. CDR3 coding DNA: TGTGCCAGCAGCTTACTAGCGGGAGCGACAGATACGCAGTATTTT. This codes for CASSLLAGATDTQYF. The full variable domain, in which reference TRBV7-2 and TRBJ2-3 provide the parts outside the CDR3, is GAGVSQSPSNKVTEKGKDVELRCDPISGHTALYWYRQSLGQGLEFLIYFQGNSAPDKSGLPSDRFSAERTGGSVSTLTIQRTQQEDSAVYLCASSLLAGATDTQYFGPGTRLTVL.

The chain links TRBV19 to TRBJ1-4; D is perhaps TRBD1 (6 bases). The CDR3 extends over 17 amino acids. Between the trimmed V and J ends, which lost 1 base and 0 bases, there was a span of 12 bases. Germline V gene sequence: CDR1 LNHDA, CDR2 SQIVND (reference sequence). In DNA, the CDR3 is TGTGCCAGTAGTATAGGCCCAGGGGCAGCAACTAATGAAAAACTGTTTTTT. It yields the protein CASSIGPGAATNEKLFF.

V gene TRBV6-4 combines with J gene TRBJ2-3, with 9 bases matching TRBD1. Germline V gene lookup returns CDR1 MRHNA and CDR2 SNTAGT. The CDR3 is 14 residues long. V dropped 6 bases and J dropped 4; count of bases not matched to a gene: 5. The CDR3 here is CASRARTGADTQYF. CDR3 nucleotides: TGTGCCAGCAGGGCCCGGACAGGGGCAGATACGCAGTATTTT.

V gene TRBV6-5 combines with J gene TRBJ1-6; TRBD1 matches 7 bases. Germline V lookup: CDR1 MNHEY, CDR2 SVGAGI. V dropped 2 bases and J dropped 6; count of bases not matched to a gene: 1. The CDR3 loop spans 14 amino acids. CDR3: CASSYDRANSPLHF. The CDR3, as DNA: TGTGCCAGCAGTTACGACAGGGCTAATTCACCCCTCCACTTT.

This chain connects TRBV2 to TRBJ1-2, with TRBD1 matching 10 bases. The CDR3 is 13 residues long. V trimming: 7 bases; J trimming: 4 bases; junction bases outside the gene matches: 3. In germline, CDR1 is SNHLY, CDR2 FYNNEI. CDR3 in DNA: TGTGCCAGCATTGGACAGGGGGTCTATGGCTACACCTTC. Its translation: CASIGQGVYGYTF.

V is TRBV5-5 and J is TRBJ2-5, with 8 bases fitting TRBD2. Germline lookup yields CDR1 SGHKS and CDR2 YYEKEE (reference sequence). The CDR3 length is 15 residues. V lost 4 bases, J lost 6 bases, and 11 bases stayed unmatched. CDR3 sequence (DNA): TGTGCCAGCAGCCTCAATCTATCGGGGGGGAAGACCCAGTACTTC. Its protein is CASSLNLSGGKTQYF.

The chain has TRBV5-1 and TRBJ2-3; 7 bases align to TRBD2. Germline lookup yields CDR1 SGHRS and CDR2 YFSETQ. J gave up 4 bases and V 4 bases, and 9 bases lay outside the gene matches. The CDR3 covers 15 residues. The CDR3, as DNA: TGCGCCAGCAGCCCCACGGGGGGAGTGGCAGATACGCAGTATTTT. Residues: CASSPTGGVADTQYF.

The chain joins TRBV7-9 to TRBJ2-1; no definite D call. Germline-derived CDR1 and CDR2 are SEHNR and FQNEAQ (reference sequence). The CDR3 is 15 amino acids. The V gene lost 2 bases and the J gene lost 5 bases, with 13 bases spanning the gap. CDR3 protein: CASSLFETSNNEQFF. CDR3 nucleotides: TGTGCCAGCAGCTTATTCGAGACTTCAAACAATGAGCAGTTCTTC.

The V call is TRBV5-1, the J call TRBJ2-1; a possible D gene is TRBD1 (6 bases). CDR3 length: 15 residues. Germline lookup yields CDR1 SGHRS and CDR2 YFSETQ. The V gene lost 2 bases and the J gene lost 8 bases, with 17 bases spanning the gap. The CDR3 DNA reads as TGCGCCAGCAGCTTAGAACAGGGTCGTCGTCATGAGCAGTTCTTC. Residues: CASSLEQGRRHEQFF.

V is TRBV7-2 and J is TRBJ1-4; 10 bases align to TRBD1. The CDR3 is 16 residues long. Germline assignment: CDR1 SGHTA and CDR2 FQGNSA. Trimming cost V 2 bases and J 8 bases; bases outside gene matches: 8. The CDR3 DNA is TGTGCCAGCAGCTTACAAGGGACAGGGGCATGGGAAAAACTGTTTTTT. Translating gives CASSLQGTGAWEKLFF.

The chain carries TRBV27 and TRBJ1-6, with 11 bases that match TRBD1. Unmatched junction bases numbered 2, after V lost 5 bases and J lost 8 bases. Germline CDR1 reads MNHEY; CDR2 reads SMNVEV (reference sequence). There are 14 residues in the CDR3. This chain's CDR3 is CASSRTGGDSPLHF. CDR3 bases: TGTGCCAGCAGTCGGACAGGGGGCGATTCACCCCTCCACTTT.

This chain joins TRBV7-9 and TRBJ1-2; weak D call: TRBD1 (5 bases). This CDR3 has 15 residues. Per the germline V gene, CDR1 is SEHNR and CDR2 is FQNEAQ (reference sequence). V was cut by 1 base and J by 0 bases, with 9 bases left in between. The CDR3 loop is CASSLGGGANYGYTF. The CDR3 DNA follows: TGTGCCAGCAGCTTAGGGGGCGGAGCTAACTATGGCTACACCTTC.

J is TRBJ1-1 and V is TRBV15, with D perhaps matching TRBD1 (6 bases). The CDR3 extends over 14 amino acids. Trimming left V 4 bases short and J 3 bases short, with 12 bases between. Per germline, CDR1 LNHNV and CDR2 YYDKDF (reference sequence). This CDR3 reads CATSNWDTYTEAFF. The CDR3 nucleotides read TGTGCCACCAGCAATTGGGACACCTACACTGAAGCTTTCTTT. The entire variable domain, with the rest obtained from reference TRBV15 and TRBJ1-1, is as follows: DAMVIQNPRYQVTQFGKPVTLSCSQTLNHNVMYWYQQKSSQAPKLLFHYYDKDFNNEADTPDNFQSRRPNTSFCFLDIRSPGLGDTAMYLCATSNWDTYTEAFFGQGTRLTVV.